The T cell receptor (beta chain) under discussion was sequenced for a study of blood T cell repertoires in COVID-19. Across the whole study: Donors in the United States, Italy and Spain gave samples during acute or convalescent COVID-19.

There are many counts of this clone. The V gene's germline CDR1 is SNHLY and CDR2 FYNNEI. The junction had 5 bases not matched to a gene; V was cut back by 0 bases and J by 4 bases. This CDR3 is built from 16 residues. Original handling: Reference gene primers were amplified, and this amplification served to estimate nucleated cell counts. Data came from immunoSEQ multiplex PCR; TCRdb stores just in-frame clones and leaves some out. The V and J calls and clone size are taken from that table; D and trimming were inferred from the DNA. The sample shows over 250,000 clones, 75% to 90% of them seen only once.

The V and J genes are TRBV2 and TRBJ2-1, with TRBD2 identical over 8 bases. Sequenced material: peripheral blood. The TCR was taken from an older woman with acute or convalescent COVID-19. DNA for the CDR3: TGTGCCAGCAGTGAAGCGATCAAGCGGGGGTACAATGAGCAGTTCTTC. Its translation: CASSEAIKRGYNEQFF.